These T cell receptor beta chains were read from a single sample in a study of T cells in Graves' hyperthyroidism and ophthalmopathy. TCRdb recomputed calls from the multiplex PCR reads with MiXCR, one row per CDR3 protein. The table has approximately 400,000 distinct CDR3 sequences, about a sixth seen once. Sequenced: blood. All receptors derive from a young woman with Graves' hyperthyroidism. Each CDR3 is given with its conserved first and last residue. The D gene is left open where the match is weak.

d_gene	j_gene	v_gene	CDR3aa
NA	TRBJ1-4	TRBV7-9	CASSGFNEKLFF
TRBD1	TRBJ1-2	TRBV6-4	CASSDGTGEKYGYTF
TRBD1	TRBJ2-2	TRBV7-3	CASSPGTATGELFF
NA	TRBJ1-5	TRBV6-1	CASSEVDGRRGNQPQHF
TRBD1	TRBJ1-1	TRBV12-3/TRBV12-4	CASSFGTGPSPSPYDTEAFF
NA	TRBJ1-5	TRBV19	CASRPSPGGRQPQHF
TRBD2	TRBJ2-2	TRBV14	CASSPLPGTSGRYSGELFF
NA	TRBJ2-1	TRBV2	CASTAGSPDEQFF
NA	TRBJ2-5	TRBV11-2	CASTSGWTVPQYF
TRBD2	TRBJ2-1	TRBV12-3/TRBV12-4	CASTLGLAVLQFF
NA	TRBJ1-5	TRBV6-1	CASSPRGAGLQPQHF